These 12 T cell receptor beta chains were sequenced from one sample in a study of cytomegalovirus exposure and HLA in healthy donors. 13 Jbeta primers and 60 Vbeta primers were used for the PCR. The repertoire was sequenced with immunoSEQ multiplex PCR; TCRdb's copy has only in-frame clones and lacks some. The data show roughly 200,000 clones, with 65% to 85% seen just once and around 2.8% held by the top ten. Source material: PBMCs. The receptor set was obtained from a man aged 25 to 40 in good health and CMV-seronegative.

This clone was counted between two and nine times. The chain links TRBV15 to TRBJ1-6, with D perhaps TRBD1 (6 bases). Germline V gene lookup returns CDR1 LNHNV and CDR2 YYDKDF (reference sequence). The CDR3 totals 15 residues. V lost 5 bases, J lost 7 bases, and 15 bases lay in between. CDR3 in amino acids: CATSLGGGRNSPLHF. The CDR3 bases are TGTGCCACCAGCCTAGGGGGGGGACGGAATTCACCCCTCCACTTT. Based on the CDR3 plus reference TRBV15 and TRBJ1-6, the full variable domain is DAMVIQNPRYQVTQFGKPVTLSCSQTLNHNVMYWYQQKSSQAPKLLFHYYDKDFNNEADTPDNFQSRRPNTSFCFLDIRSPGLGDTAMYLCATSLGGGRNSPLHFGNGTRLTVT.

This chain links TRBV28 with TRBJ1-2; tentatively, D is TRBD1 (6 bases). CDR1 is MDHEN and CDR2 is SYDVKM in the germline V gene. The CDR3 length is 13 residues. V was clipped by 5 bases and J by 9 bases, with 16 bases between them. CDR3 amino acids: CASSVDSPGRYTF. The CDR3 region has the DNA TGTGCCAGCAGTGTGGACAGCCCGGGTCGCTACACCTTC.

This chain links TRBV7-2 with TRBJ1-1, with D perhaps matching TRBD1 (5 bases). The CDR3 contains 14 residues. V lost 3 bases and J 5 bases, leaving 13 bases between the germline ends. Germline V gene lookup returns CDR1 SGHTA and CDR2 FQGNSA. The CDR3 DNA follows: TGTGCCAGCAGCTTCGGGCAGGGTGAAACTGAAGCTTTCTTT. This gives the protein CASSFGQGETEAFF.

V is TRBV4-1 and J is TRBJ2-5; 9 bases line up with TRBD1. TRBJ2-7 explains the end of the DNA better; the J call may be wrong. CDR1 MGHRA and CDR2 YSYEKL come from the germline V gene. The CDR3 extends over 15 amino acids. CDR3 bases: TGCGCCAGCAGCCTCCGAACGGGACAGGGATACGAGCAGTACTTC. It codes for CASSLRTGQGYEQYF.

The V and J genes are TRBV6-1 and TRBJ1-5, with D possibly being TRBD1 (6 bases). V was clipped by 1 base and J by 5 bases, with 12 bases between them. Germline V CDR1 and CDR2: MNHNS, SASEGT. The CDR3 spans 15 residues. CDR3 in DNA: TGTGCCAGCAGTGAAGGAACAGGGTTGGATCAGCCCCAGCATTTT. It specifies CASSEGTGLDQPQHF.

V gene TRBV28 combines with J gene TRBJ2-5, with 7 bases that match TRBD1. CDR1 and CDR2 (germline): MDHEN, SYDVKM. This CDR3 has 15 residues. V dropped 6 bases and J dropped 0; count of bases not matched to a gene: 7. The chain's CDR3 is CASSQRQGYQETQYF. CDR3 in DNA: TGTGCCAGCAGCCAGAGACAGGGCTACCAAGAGACCCAGTACTTC.

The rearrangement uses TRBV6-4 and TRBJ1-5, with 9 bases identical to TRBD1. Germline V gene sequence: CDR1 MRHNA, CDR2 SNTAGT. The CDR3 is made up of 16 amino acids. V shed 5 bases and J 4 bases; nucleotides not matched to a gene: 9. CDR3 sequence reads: CASSPTGGPLNQPQHF. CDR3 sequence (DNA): TGTGCCAGCAGTCCCACAGGGGGCCCGCTGAATCAGCCCCAGCATTTT.

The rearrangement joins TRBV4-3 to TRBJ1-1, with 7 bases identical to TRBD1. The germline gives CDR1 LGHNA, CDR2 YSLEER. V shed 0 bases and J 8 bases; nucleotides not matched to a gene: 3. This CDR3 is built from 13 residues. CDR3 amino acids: CASSQERDSEAFF. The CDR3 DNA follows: TGCGCCAGCAGCCAAGAGAGGGACAGCGAAGCTTTCTTT.

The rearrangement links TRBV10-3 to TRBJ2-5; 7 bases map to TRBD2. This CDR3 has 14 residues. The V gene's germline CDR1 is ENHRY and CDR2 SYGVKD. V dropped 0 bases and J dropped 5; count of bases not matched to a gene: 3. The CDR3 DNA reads TGTGCCATCAGTGAGTCGGGGGGGGTCGAGACCCAGTACTTC. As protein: CAISESGGVETQYF.

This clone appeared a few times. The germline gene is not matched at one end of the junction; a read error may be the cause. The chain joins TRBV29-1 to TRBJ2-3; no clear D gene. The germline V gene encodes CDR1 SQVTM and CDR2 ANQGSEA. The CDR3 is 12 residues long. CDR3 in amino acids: CSVEAGTDTQYF. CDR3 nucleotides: TGCAGCGTCGAAGCAGGCACAGATACGCAGTATTTT.

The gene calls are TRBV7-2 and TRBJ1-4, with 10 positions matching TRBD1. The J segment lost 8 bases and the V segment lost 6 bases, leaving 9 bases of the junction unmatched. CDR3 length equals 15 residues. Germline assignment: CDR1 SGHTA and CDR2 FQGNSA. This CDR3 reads CASRPPGTGVEKLFF. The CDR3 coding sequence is TGTGCCAGCAGGCCACCGGGGACAGGGGTGGAAAAACTGTTTTTT.

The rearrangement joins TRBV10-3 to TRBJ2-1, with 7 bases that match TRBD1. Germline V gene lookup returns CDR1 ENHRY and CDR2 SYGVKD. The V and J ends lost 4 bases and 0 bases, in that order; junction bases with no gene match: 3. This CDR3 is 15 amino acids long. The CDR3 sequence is CAISARDSSYNEQFF. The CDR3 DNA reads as TGTGCCATCAGTGCCCGGGACAGCTCCTACAATGAGCAGTTCTTC.